This T cell receptor beta chain was sequenced during a study of vaccination and CD4 T cells after COVID-19. With the Oncomine TCR Beta short-read assay, DNA from cultured CD4+ T cells was sequenced. TCRdb itself ran the PCR reads through MiXCR, one entry per CDR3 protein. The data show about 15,000 distinct CDR3 sequences, about 26% seen once. With regard to this clonotype: Its antigen is unknown.

Germline V CDR1 and CDR2: SQVTM, ANQGSEA. Unmatched junction bases numbered 6, after V lost 6 bases and J lost 0 bases. This CDR3 region has 17 residues. Stated treatment: approximately 10-day PBMC culture with coronavirus spike peptide pools or control peptides (ViraFEST assay). All positive PCR tests were dated between March and December 2020, predating US Alpha, Beta and Delta variants. The origin of this receptor is a human donor with COVID-19. The source material was cultured CD4+ T cells from blood. The chain joins TRBV29-1 to TRBJ2-2, with 14 bases that match TRBD2. This CDR3 reads CSVAGLAGASNTGELFF. In nucleotides, the CDR3 is TGCAGCGTCGCGGGACTAGCGGGGGCCTCGAACACCGGGGAGCTGTTTTTT.